This T cell receptor beta chain was recovered during a study of blood T cell repertoires in COVID-19. Whole-study context: Sites in the United States, Italy and Spain provided acute and convalescent COVID-19 samples. The analysed material was cDNA or gDNA that came from T cells, B-cell-depleted T cells, or PBMCs.

J gave up 8 bases and V 4 bases, and 4 bases lay outside the gene matches. The CDR3 extends over 14 amino acids. Germline CDR1 reads SGHTA; CDR2 reads FQGTGA. This clone was detected once. Data came from immunoSEQ multiplex PCR; TCRdb stores just in-frame clones and leaves some out. The sample includes approximately 130,000 clones, about 86% of them seen just once. The origin of this receptor is a woman aged 45-65 years who had recovered from COVID-19. The chain is built from TRBV7-3 and TRBJ2-1; 11 nucleotides line up with TRBD2. Sequencing input: peripheral blood. CDR3 region: CASSSTSGMDEQFF. The DNA for the CDR3 is TGTGCCAGCAGCTCGACTAGCGGGATGGATGAGCAGTTCTTC.